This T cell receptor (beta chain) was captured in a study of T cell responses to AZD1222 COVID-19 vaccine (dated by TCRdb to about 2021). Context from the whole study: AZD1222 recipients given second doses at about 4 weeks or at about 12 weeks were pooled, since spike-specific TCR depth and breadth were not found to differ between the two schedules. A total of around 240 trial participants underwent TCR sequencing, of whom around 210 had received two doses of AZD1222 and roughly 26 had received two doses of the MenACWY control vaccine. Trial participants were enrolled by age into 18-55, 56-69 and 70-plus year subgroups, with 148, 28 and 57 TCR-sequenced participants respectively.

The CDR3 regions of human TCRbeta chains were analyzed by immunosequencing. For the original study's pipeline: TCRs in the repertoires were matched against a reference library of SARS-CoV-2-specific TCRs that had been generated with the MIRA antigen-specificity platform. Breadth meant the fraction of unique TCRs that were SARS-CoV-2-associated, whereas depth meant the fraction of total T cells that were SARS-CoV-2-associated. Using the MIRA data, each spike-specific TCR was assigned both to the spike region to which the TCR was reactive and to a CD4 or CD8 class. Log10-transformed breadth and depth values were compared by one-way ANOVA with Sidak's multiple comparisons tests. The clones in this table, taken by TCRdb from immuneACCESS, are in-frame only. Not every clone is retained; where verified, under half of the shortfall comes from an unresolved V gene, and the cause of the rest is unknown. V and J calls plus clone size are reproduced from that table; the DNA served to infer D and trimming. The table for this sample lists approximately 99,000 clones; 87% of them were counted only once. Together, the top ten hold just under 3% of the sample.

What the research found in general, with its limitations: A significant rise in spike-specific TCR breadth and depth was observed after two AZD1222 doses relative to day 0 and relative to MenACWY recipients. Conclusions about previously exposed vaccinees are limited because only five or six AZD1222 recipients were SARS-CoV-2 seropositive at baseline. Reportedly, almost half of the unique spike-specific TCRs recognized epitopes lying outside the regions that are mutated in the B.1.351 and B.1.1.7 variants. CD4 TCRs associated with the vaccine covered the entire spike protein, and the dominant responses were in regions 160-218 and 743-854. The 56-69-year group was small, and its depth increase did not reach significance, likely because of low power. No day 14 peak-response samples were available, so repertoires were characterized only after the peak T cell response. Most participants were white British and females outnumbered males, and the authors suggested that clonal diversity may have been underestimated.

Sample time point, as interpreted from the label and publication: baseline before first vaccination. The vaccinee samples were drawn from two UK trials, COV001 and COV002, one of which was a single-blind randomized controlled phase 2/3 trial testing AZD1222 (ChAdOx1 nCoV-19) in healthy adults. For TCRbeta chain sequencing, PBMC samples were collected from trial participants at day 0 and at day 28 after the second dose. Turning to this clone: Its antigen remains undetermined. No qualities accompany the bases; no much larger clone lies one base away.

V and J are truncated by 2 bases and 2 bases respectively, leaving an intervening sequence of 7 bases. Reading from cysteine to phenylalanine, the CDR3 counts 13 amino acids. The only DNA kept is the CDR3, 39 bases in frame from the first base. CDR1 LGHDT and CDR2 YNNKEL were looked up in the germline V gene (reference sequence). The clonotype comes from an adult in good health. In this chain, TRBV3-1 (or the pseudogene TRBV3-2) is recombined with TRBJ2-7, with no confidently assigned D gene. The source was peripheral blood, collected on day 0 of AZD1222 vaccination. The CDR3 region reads CASSQRVPYEQYF. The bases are TGTGCCAGCAGCCAAAGGGTGCCCTACGAGCAGTACTTC.